One sample yielded the 26 T cell receptor beta chains listed below, sequenced in a study of T cell responses to AZD1222 COVID-19 vaccine. Assay: immunoSEQ multiplex PCR; the TCRdb copy retains only in-frame clones and omits some. The repertoire includes tens of thousands of clones, over 75% of them detected once, and 10% to 13% sits in the top ten. The material sequenced was peripheral blood, taken on day 0 of AZD1222 vaccination. These receptors were taken from an adult in good health.

The genes are TRBV7-9 and TRBJ1-1; D may be TRBD1 (5 bases). This CDR3 has 17 amino acids. V gave up 3 bases and J gave up 1 base, with 18 bases separating them. Germline CDR1 SEHNR, CDR2 FQNEAQ (reference sequence). The CDR3 region is CASSFDRWGDANTEAFF. The CDR3 DNA reads as TGTGCCAGCAGCTTTGACCGGTGGGGGGATGCGAACACTGAAGCTTTCTTT.

The chain joins TRBV6-5 to TRBJ2-2, with D unclear. Germline CDR1 reads MNHEY; CDR2 reads SVGAGI. The ends were cut back, 7 bases at V and 5 bases at J, with 8 bases in the middle. The CDR3 covers 12 residues. The CDR3 loop is CASKRRTGELFF. The CDR3 region has the DNA TGTGCCAGCAAAAGGAGAACCGGGGAGCTGTTTTTT.

The rearrangement links TRBV28 to TRBJ2-1, with TRBD1 matching over 7 bases. After removal of 8 bases from V and 5 bases from J, the junction contained 6 bases not matched to a gene. In germline, CDR1 is MDHEN, CDR2 SYDVKM. This CDR3 spans 13 amino acids. The CDR3, as DNA: TGTGCCAGCTGCCCGGGACAGAACAATGAGCAGTTCTTC. This codes for CASCPGQNNEQFF.

The J gene is TRBJ2-7, the V gene TRBV3-1 (or the pseudogene TRBV3-2); D is unclear. V gave up 1 base and J gave up 5 bases, with 15 bases separating them. The CDR3 consists of 15 residues. Per germline, CDR1 LGHDT and CDR2 YNNKEL (reference sequence). The CDR3 region is CASSQGVILRNEQYF. For the CDR3, the DNA is TGTGCCAGCAGCCAAGGTGTAATCCTCCGCAACGAGCAGTACTTC.

J is TRBJ1-2 and V is TRBV5-1; no reliable D call. The CDR3 has 9 residues. The germline gives CDR1 SGHRS, CDR2 YFSETQ. V was trimmed by 5 bases and J by 13 bases, leaving 9 bases between them. The CDR3 DNA reads as TGCGCCAGCAGATTTTTCTCCACCTTC. Translation: CASRFFSTF.

The chain has TRBV20-1 and TRBJ1-2; D gene unclear. Germline CDR1 reads DFQATT; CDR2 reads SNEGSKA (reference sequence). The CDR3 is made up of 11 amino acids. Trimming cost V 3 bases and J 7 bases, with 9 bases left between them. As DNA, the CDR3 is TGCAGTGCTAGTAAGGGCGGTGGCTACACCTTC. Translating it yields CSASKGGGYTF.

There are many counts of this clone. The chain links TRBV7-6 to TRBJ2-7; 8 nucleotides match TRBD1. CDR1 is SGHVS, CDR2 FNYEAQ, per germline. J lost 2 bases, V lost 1 base, and 7 bases had no gene match. The CDR3 totals 16 residues. In nucleotides, the CDR3 is TGTGCCAGCAGCTTAGGACGACAGGGGAGAACCTACGAGCAGTACTTC. This translates into CASSLGRQGRTYEQYF.

The chain is built from TRBV7-2 and TRBJ2-2; TRBD2 aligns across 8 bases. The ends lost 5 bases at V and 7 bases at J; junction bases unmatched: 6. Per the germline V gene, CDR1 is SGHTA and CDR2 is FQGNSA. The CDR3 is 14 residues long. The CDR3 is CASSPAGEVGELFF. The CDR3 DNA reads TGTGCCAGCAGCCCAGCGGGGGAAGTCGGGGAGCTGTTTTTT.

The chain is built from TRBV7-9 and TRBJ2-2, with D uncertain. The CDR3 is 14 amino acids. V lost 8 bases and J 6 bases, leaving 16 bases between the germline ends. Germline V gene lookup returns CDR1 SEHNR and CDR2 FQNEAQ (reference sequence). The CDR3 region has the DNA TGTGCCAGCCAAGGCTTACTCCTTCCCGGGGAGCTGTTTTTT. Translation gives CASQGLLLPGELFF.

The chain couples TRBV5-1 to TRBJ2-5; 9 positions match TRBD1. The CDR3 runs to 17 residues. The V gene end was trimmed by 8 bases and the J gene end by 1 base; junction bases not matched to a gene: 15. The germline V gene has CDR1 SGHRS and CDR2 YFSETQ. This CDR3 is CASKPGQGWGTQETQYF. CDR3 coding DNA: TGCGCCAGTAAGCCGGGACAGGGTTGGGGAACCCAAGAGACCCAGTACTTC. Full variable domain (missing parts from reference TRBV5-1 and TRBJ2-5): KAGVTQTPRYLIKTRGQQVTLSCSPISGHRSVSWYQQTPGQGLQFLFEYFSETQRNKGNFPGRFSGRQFSNSRSEMNVSTLELGDSALYLCASKPGQGWGTQETQYFGPGTRLLVL.

Only a few counts were recorded for this clone. The gene calls are TRBV28 and TRBJ2-1; 14 nucleotides align to TRBD2. CDR1 and CDR2 (germline): MDHEN, SYDVKM. The CDR3 consists of 15 residues. The trim removed 6 bases at V and 7 bases at J, leaving 5 bases unmatched. CDR3 in amino acids: CASRPGLAGENEQFF. The CDR3 coding sequence is TGTGCCAGCAGACCGGGACTAGCGGGAGAAAATGAGCAGTTCTTC.

The chain couples TRBV7-8 to TRBJ2-5, with 9 positions matching TRBD2. Trimming took 0 bases from V and 4 from J; bases not matched to a gene: 3. Germline V CDR1 and CDR2: SGHVS, FQNEAQ. This CDR3 is built from 15 residues. The CDR3: CASSLALLAGETQYF. DNA of the CDR3: TGTGCCAGCAGCTTAGCATTACTAGCGGGAGAGACCCAGTACTTC. Full variable domain (outside the CDR3, taken from reference TRBV7-8 and TRBJ2-5): GAGVSQSPRYKVAKRGQDVALRCDPISGHVSLFWYQQALGQGPEFLTYFQNEAQLDKSGLPSDRFFAERPEGSVSTLKIQRTQQEDSAVYLCASSLALLAGETQYFGPGTRLLVL.

The V and J genes are TRBV30 and TRBJ1-6; no clear D gene. The ends were cut back, 0 bases at V and 8 bases at J, with 8 bases in the middle. Germline CDR1 reads GTSNPN; CDR2 reads SVGIG (reference sequence). The CDR3 runs to 13 residues. This chain's CDR3 is CAWSVWADSPLHF. The CDR3 DNA reads TGTGCCTGGAGTGTATGGGCGGATTCACCCCTCCACTTT.

The V call is TRBV6-4, the J call TRBJ1-2; 7 nucleotides agree with TRBD1. CDR3 length equals 14 residues. The V segment lost 0 bases and the J segment 8 bases; nucleotides outside the gene matches: 6. Germline V gene data show CDR1 as MRHNA and CDR2 as SNTAGT. The CDR3 DNA sequence: TGTGCCAGCAGTGACTCGTCAGGGGGGCGAGGCTACACCTTC. Translation: CASSDSSGGRGYTF.

This chain uses TRBV3-1 (or the pseudogene TRBV3-2) with TRBJ2-1; 14 bases are a match to TRBD2. This CDR3 has 15 amino acids. Germline CDR1 LGHDT, CDR2 YNNKEL (reference sequence). The junction had 6 bases not matched to a gene; V was cut back by 5 bases and J by 9 bases. CDR3 DNA sequence: TGTGCCAGCAGCAAACGGACTAGCGGGGGGCCTGAGCAGTTCTTC. Translated: CASSKRTSGGPEQFF.

This chain joins TRBV19 and TRBJ1-1, with a weak D call TRBD1 (5 bases). Per the germline V gene, CDR1 is LNHDA and CDR2 is SQIVND (reference sequence). Trimming removed 8 bases from V and 4 bases from J, with 14 bases in between. This CDR3 has 13 residues. The CDR3 region is CASAGKRGTEAFF. The DNA for the CDR3 is TGTGCCAGTGCAGGGAAAAGAGGCACTGAAGCTTTCTTT.

The V call is TRBV5-5, the J call TRBJ2-7; 10 bases agree with TRBD1. CDR1 is SGHKS and CDR2 is YYEKEE in the germline V gene (reference sequence). The CDR3 is 14 amino acids. The V segment lost 1 base and the J segment 3 bases; nucleotides outside the gene matches: 1. CDR3 bases: TGTGCCAGCAGCTTGAGGGACAGGGGCTACGAGCAGTACTTC. This codes for CASSLRDRGYEQYF.

The V gene is TRBV5-1, the J gene TRBJ1-4; 9 nucleotides match TRBD1. The CDR3 loop spans 14 amino acids. Germline V gene sequence: CDR1 SGHRS, CDR2 YFSETQ. V trimming: 6 bases; J trimming: 8 bases; junction bases outside the gene matches: 8. CDR3 DNA sequence: TGCGCCAGCATGAGGGACAGGGTTGGGGAAAAACTGTTTTTT. Its protein product is CASMRDRVGEKLFF.

This clone was recorded a few times. V usage is TRBV12-3 or TRBV12-4 and J usage is TRBJ1-3; D not certain. The CDR3 contains 11 residues. Trimming cost V 7 bases and J 9 bases, with 10 bases left between them. For the CDR3, the DNA is TGTGCCAGCACTTCGTCGGCCACCATATATTTT. Its protein product is CASTSSATIYF.

This chain connects TRBV30 to TRBJ2-2; 10 bases align to TRBD1. CDR1 GTSNPN and CDR2 SVGIG come from the germline V gene (reference sequence). Trimming at V came to 4 bases and at J to 4 bases, leaving 12 bases not matched to a gene. This CDR3 has 17 amino acids. The CDR3 loop reads CAWNSGTGVTGTGELFF. Written as DNA, the CDR3 is TGTGCCTGGAATTCCGGGACAGGGGTAACGGGCACCGGGGAGCTGTTTTTT. The variable domain in full, completed from reference TRBV30 and TRBJ2-2, reads SQTIHQWPATLVQPVGSPLSLECTVEGTSNPNLYWYRQAAGRGLQLLFYSVGIGQISSEVPQNLSASRPQDRQFILSSKKLLLSDSGFYLCAWNSGTGVTGTGELFFGEGSRLTVL.

This rearrangement joins TRBV3-1 (or the pseudogene TRBV3-2) to TRBJ1-3; no firm D call. Germline V CDR1 and CDR2: LGHDT, YNNKEL (reference sequence). Trimming took off 0 bases at V and 1 base at J, with 4 bases between the two ends. CDR3 length: 14 residues. As DNA, the CDR3 is TGTGCCAGCAGCCAAGACCCTTCTGGAAACACCATATATTTT. Translated: CASSQDPSGNTIYF.

The V gene is TRBV7-9, the J gene TRBJ1-1; no definite D call. Germline V gene data show CDR1 as SEHNR and CDR2 as FQNEAQ (reference sequence). The CDR3 length is 13 residues. V shed 5 bases and J shed 1 base, with 8 bases lying between them. This CDR3 is CASSPLQNTEAFF. The CDR3 bases are TGTGCCAGCAGCCCCCTTCAGAACACTGAAGCTTTCTTT.

The chain uses TRBV7-2 and TRBJ1-1; 8 positions match TRBD1. J gave up 4 bases and V 10 bases, and 8 bases lay outside the gene matches. CDR3 length: 13 amino acids. CDR1 is SGHTA, CDR2 FQGNSA, per germline. The CDR3 sequence: CATRQGRATEAFF. CDR3 DNA: TGTGCCACCAGACAGGGGAGGGCCACTGAAGCTTTCTTT.

This sequence joins TRBV7-9 and TRBJ1-2; 7 bases map to TRBD1. V lost 7 bases and J lost 1; bases outside the gene matches: 6. CDR1 is SEHNR and CDR2 is FQNEAQ in the germline V gene (reference sequence). The CDR3 consists of 14 residues. Here the CDR3 DNA reads TGTGCCAGCACCCGGGACAGTTTTAACTATGGCTACACCTTC. Translated: CASTRDSFNYGYTF.

V and J are TRBV6-5 and TRBJ1-1, with 8 bases that match TRBD1. V was pared by 6 bases and J by 1 base, with 7 bases of the junction left unmatched. This CDR3 is built from 15 residues. The germline V gene encodes CDR1 MNHEY and CDR2 SVGAGI. Here the CDR3 reads CASSLLQGGNTEAFF. The CDR3 DNA reads as TGTGCCAGCAGCCTCTTACAGGGGGGGAACACTGAAGCTTTCTTT.

The rearrangement uses TRBV5-8 and TRBJ1-2; unclear D gene. The germline V gene has CDR1 SGHTS and CDR2 YDEGEE. V lost 0 bases and J lost 3, with 6 bases in between. The CDR3 is 13 residues long. The CDR3 nucleotides read TGTGCCAGCAGCTTGGAATTCCACTATGGCTACACCTTC. This gives the protein CASSLEFHYGYTF.